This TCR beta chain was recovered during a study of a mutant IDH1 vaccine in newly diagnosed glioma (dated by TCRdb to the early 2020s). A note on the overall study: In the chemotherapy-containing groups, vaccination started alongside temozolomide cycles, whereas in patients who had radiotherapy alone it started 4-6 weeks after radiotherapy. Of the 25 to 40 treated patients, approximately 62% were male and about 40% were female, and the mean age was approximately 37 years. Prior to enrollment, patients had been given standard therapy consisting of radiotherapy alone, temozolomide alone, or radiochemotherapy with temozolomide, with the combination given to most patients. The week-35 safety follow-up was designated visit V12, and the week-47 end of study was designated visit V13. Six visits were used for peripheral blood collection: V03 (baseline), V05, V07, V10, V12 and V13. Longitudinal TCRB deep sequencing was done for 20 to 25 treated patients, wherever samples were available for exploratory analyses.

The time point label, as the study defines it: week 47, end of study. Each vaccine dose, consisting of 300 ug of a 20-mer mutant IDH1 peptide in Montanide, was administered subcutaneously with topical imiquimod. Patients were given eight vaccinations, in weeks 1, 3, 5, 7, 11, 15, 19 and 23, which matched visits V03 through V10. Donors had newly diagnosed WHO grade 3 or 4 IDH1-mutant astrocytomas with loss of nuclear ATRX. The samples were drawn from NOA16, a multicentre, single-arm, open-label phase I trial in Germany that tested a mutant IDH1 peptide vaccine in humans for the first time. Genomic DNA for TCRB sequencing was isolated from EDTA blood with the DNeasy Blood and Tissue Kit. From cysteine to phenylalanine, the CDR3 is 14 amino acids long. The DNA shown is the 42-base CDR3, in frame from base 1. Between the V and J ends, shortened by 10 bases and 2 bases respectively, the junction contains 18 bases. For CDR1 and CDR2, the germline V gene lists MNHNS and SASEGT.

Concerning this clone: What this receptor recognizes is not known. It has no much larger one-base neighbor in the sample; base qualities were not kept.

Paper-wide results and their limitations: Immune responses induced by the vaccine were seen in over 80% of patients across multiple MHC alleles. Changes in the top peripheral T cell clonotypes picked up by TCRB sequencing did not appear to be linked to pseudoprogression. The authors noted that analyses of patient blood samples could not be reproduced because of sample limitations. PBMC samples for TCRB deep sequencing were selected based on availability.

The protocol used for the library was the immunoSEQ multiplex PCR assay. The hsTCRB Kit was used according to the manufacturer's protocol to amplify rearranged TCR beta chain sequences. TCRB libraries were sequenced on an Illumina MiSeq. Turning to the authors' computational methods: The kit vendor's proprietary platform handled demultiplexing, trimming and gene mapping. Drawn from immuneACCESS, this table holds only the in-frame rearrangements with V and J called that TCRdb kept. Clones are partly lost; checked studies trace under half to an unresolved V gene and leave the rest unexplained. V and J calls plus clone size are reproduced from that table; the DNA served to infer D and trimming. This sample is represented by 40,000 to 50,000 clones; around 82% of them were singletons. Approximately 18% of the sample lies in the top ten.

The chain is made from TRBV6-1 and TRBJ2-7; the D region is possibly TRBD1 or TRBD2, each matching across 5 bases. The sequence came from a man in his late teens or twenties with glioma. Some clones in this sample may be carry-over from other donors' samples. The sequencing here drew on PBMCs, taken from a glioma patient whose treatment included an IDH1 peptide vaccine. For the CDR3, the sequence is CANRRDPDAYEQYF. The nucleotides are TGTGCCAACCGTAGGGACCCGGATGCCTACGAGCAGTACTTC.